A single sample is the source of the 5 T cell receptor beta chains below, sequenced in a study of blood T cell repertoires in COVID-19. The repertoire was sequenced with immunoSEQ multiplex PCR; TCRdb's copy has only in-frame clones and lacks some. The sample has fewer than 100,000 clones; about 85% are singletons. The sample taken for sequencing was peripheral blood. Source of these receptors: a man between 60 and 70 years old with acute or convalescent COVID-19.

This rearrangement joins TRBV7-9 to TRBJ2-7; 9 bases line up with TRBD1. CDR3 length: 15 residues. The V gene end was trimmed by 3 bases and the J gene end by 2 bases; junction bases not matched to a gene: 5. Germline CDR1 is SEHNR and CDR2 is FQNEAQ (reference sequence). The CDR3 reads CASSFGTGSPYEQYF. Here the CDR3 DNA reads TGTGCCAGCAGCTTTGGGACAGGGTCCCCCTACGAGCAGTACTTC.

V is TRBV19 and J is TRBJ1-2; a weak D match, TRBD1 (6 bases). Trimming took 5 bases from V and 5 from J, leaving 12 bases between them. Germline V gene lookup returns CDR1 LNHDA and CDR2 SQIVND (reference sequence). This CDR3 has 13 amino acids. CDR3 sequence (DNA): TGTGCCAGTAGTTCCCGACAGGTTTATGGCTACACCTTC. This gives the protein CASSSRQVYGYTF. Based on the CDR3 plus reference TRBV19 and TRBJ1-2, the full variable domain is DGGITQSPKYLFRKEGQNVTLSCEQNLNHDAMYWYRQDPGQGLRLIYYSQIVNDFQKGDIAEGYSVSREKKESFPLTVTSAQKNPTAFYLCASSSRQVYGYTFGSGTRLTVV.

The CDR3: CASSRDSNEKLFF. For the CDR3, the DNA is TGTGCCAGCAGCCGGGACAGTAATGAAAAACTGTTTTTT. The chain combines TRBV12-3 or TRBV12-4 with TRBJ1-4; TRBD1 matches 7 bases. Germline trimming cut 6 bases from V and 4 bases from J; bases unmatched to any gene: 2. The CDR3 length is 13 residues.

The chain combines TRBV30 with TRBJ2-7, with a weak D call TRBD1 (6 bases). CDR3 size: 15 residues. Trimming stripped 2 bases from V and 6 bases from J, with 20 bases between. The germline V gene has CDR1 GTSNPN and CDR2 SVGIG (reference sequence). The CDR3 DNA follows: TGTGCCTGGAGTCCCGTGTCGGTCAGGGGCCTCGAGCAGTACTTC. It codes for CAWSPVSVRGLEQYF.

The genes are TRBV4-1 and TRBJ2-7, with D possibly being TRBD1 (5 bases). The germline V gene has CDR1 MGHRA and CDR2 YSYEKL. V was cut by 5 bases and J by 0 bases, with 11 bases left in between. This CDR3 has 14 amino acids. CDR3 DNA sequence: TGCGCCAGCAGCGGAACAGGTAACTCCTACGAGCAGTACTTC. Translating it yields CASSGTGNSYEQYF.